These 15 T cell receptor beta chains were all obtained from the same sample, sequenced in a study of cytomegalovirus exposure and HLA in healthy donors. Amplification used 60 Vbeta primers and 13 Jbeta primers. Sequencing used immunoSEQ multiplex PCR; TCRdb keeps in-frame clones, though not all of them. The sample has about 82,000 clones; around 79% are singletons. What was sequenced was PBMCs. The receptors originated from a human donor in good health.

The V call is TRBV6-5, the J call TRBJ1-5, with a tentative D call TRBD1 (5 bases). Trimming took off 6 bases at V and 2 bases at J, with 11 bases between the two ends. CDR1 is MNHEY, CDR2 SVGAGI, per germline. This CDR3 is built from 14 residues. The CDR3 is CASRSWGGNQPQHF. DNA for the CDR3: TGTGCCAGCAGGAGCTGGGGCGGCAATCAGCCCCAGCATTTT.

The gene calls are TRBV4-3 and TRBJ2-3; 8 bases match TRBD1. The V segment lost 5 bases and the J segment 2 bases; nucleotides outside the gene matches: 6. CDR1 is LGHNA and CDR2 is YSLEER in the germline V gene. CDR3 length equals 15 residues. For the CDR3, the DNA is TGCGCCAGCAGCAAGGGACAGGAGTCCACAGATACGCAGTATTTT. It is translated as CASSKGQESTDTQYF.

The rearrangement joins TRBV5-5 to TRBJ1-1, with D unclear. The V gene lost 4 bases and the J gene lost 3 bases, with 13 bases spanning the gap. From germline, CDR1 is SGHKS and CDR2 YYEKEE (reference sequence). The CDR3 is made up of 14 amino acids. In DNA form, the CDR3 reads TGTGCCAGCAGCCGACGGGAAAGAGACACTGAAGCTTTCTTT. Translated: CASSRRERDTEAFF. Full variable domain (rest looked up from reference TRBV5-5 and TRBJ1-1): DAGVTQSPTHLIKTRGQQVTLRCSPISGHKSVSWYQQVLGQGPQFIFQYYEKEERGRGNFPDRFSARQFPNYSSELNVNALLLGDSALYLCASSRRERDTEAFFGQGTRLTVV.

The chain links TRBV29-1 to TRBJ1-4; TRBD1 agrees at 8 bases. After removal of 3 bases from V and 2 bases from J, the junction contained 5 bases not matched to a gene. CDR3 size: 15 residues. Germline CDR1 SQVTM, CDR2 ANQGSEA. The CDR3 DNA is TGCAGCGTTGAGGCAGGGGGCGCGACTAATGAAAAACTGTTTTTT. It codes for CSVEAGGATNEKLFF.

This clone turned up a few times. The chain combines TRBV7-6 with TRBJ1-6; no firm D call. This CDR3 is built from 14 residues. Germline V CDR1 and CDR2: SGHVS, FNYEAQ. V was trimmed by 1 base and J by 6 bases, leaving 7 bases between them. CDR3 amino acids: CASSLGRGNSPLHF. The CDR3 DNA sequence: TGTGCCAGCAGCTTAGGGCGGGGTAATTCACCCCTCCACTTT.

The genes are TRBV4-3 and TRBJ1-2, with 9 nucleotides matching TRBD1. Trimming cost V 0 bases and J 8 bases; bases outside gene matches: 13. The CDR3 sequence is 17 residues long. Germline V lookup: CDR1 LGHNA, CDR2 YSLEER. The CDR3 is CASSQDPAFHRGRGYTF. The CDR3 nucleotides read TGCGCCAGCAGCCAAGATCCGGCGTTTCACAGGGGGCGCGGCTACACCTTC.

The chain links TRBV19 to TRBJ2-1; D possibly corresponds to TRBD2 (5 bases). This CDR3 has 16 residues. V gave up 5 bases and J gave up 3 bases, with 17 bases separating them. The germline V gene encodes CDR1 LNHDA and CDR2 SQIVND (reference sequence). The CDR3 DNA follows: TGTGCCAGTAGTGATCGACCCTCGGGGAACTACAATGAGCAGTTCTTC. The encoded protein is CASSDRPSGNYNEQFF. The variable domain in full, completed from reference TRBV19 and TRBJ2-1, reads DGGITQSPKYLFRKEGQNVTLSCEQNLNHDAMYWYRQDPGQGLRLIYYSQIVNDFQKGDIAEGYSVSREKKESFPLTVTSAQKNPTAFYLCASSDRPSGNYNEQFFGPGTRLTVL.

This chain joins TRBV7-9 and TRBJ2-5; 8 bases are shared with TRBD2. Trimming at V came to 5 bases and at J to 7 bases, leaving 9 bases not matched to a gene. The CDR3 is 14 amino acids. Germline CDR1 is SEHNR and CDR2 is FQNEAQ (reference sequence). The CDR3 reads CASSDATGGRTQYF. As DNA, the CDR3 is TGTGCCAGCAGCGACGCGACGGGGGGGCGGACCCAGTACTTC.

The chain has TRBV5-4 and TRBJ2-1, with TRBD1 matching 9 bases. The CDR3 length is 15 residues. V shed 4 bases, J shed 1 base, and the junction held 3 bases outside the gene matches. Germline CDR1 reads SGHNT; CDR2 reads YYREEE (reference sequence). Here the CDR3 reads CASSIGTGSYNEQFF. CDR3 nucleotides: TGTGCCAGCAGCATCGGGACAGGGTCCTACAATGAGCAGTTCTTC.

This chain uses TRBV4-2 with TRBJ2-3; D gene uncertain. Germline CDR1 is LGHNA and CDR2 is YNFKEQ. The CDR3 sequence is 14 residues long. V was cut by 3 bases and J by 1 base, with 8 bases left in between. The CDR3 protein is CASSQGVGTDTQYF. DNA of the CDR3: TGTGCCAGCAGCCAGGGCGTCGGCACAGATACGCAGTATTTT.

A few counts support this clone. The chain couples TRBV11-2 to TRBJ2-2; perhaps TRBD2 as D (5 bases). Trimming stripped 1 base from V and 4 bases from J, with 16 bases between. The CDR3 spans 17 residues. From germline, CDR1 is SGHAT and CDR2 FQNNGV. The CDR3: CASSLGIPGISTGELFF. The CDR3 DNA follows: TGTGCCAGCAGCTTAGGAATCCCGGGGATCAGCACCGGGGAGCTGTTTTTT.

V usage is TRBV2 and J usage is TRBJ1-2, with 8 nucleotides matching TRBD1. CDR1 SNHLY and CDR2 FYNNEI come from the germline V gene. Unmatched junction bases numbered 9, after V lost 5 bases and J lost 7 bases. The CDR3 has 14 amino acids. The CDR3 is CASSIQGGNFGYTF. CDR3 sequence (DNA): TGTGCCAGCAGTATACAGGGGGGCAATTTTGGCTACACCTTC.

CDR3 bases: TGTGCCTGGAGTCCGGGCGGGGGGTTTAACTATGGCTACACCTTC. It yields the protein CAWSPGGGFNYGYTF. This chain joins TRBV30 and TRBJ1-2, with D possibly TRBD1 on 5 matching bases. V lost 2 bases and J 1 base, leaving 14 bases between the germline ends. Germline-derived CDR1 and CDR2 are GTSNPN and SVGIG (reference sequence). The CDR3 is made up of 15 amino acids. Full variable domain (outside the CDR3, taken from reference TRBV30 and TRBJ1-2): SQTIHQWPATLVQPVGSPLSLECTVEGTSNPNLYWYRQAAGRGLQLLFYSVGIGQISSEVPQNLSASRPQDRQFILSSKKLLLSDSGFYLCAWSPGGGFNYGYTFGSGTRLTVV.

The table lists this clone with a count of one. This sequence joins TRBV19 and TRBJ2-2; 7 positions match TRBD1. J was trimmed by 3 bases and V by 3 bases; bases with no gene match: 4. CDR1 is LNHDA, CDR2 SQIVND, per germline (reference sequence). The CDR3 contains 15 residues. DNA for the CDR3: TGTGCCAGTAGTATGGGGGACAGATACACCGGGGAGCTGTTTTTT. This sequence encodes CASSMGDRYTGELFF.

In its sample, this clone was seen once. CDR3 loop: CASSVERTGGWQYF. CDR3 bases: TGTGCCAGCAGCGTAGAACGGACAGGGGGATGGCAGTACTTC. V is TRBV9 and J is TRBJ2-7, with 10 bases identical to TRBD1. The ends lost 0 bases at V and 9 bases at J; junction bases unmatched: 6. Germline V gene sequence: CDR1 SGDLS, CDR2 YYNGEE. The length of the CDR3 is 14 residues.